A selection of T cell receptor beta chains follows, all from one sample in a study of T cell repertoires in cytomegalovirus infection. No antigen has been identified for these receptors. A single record per CDR3 protein comes from TCRdb applying MiXCR to the reads. The table includes roughly 120,000 distinct CDR3 sequences, over 9% detected once. The specimen sequenced was PBMCs, sequenced either directly or after in vitro stimulation (not recorded which). Receptor source: a human donor in good health (CMV status not recorded). Some clones in this sample may be carry-over from other donors' samples. CDR3s include the opening cysteine and the closing phenylalanine or tryptophan. The D gene is left open where the match is weak. Clone sizes are given selectively: once, few, many, or a class where the clone is expanded.

abundance,v_gene,d_gene,j_gene,CDR3aa,CDR3nt
few,TRBV28,TRBD2,TRBJ2-1,CASSLPGGPYEQFF,TGTGCCAGCAGTTTACCGGGAGGGCCCTATGAGCAGTTCTTC
many,TRBV19,TRBD2,TRBJ2-5,CASSIGGLAGSQETQYF,TGTGCCAGTAGTATTGGAGGACTAGCGGGTTCTCAAGAGACCCAGTACTTC
.,TRBV25-1,TRBD2,TRBJ2-1,CASSEYPSGRAAVVDEQFF,TGTGCCAGCAGTGAATATCCTAGCGGGAGAGCCGCCGTGGTGGATGAGCAGTTCTTC
few,TRBV4-1,TRBD2,TRBJ2-1,CASSPLFASGINEQFF,TGCGCCAGCAGCCCGCTCTTTGCTAGCGGGATAAACGAGCAGTTCTTC
many,TRBV6-6,.,TRBJ1-5,CASSYSNGGNNQPQHF,TGTGCCAGCAGTTACTCTAACGGGGGCAACAATCAGCCCCAGCATTTT
many,TRBV7-8,.,TRBJ1-6,CATGRAEYNSPLHF,TGTGCCACCGGGCGGGCTGAGTATAATTCACCCCTCCACTTT
.,TRBV12-3/TRBV12-4,.,TRBJ1-2,CASSSMEANYGYTF,TGTGCCAGCAGTTCGATGGAGGCTAACTATGGCTACACCTTC
few,TRBV29-1,.,TRBJ2-5,CSVEGTSEYQETQYF,TGCAGCGTAGAAGGAACTTCAGAGTACCAAGAGACCCAGTACTTC
many,TRBV24-1,TRBD1,TRBJ2-3,CATSSSGQGREDTQYF,TGTGCCACCAGTTCATCGGGACAGGGGCGAGAAGATACGCAGTATTTT
many,TRBV7-2,.,TRBJ2-3,CASSPRASTDTQYF,TGTGCCAGCAGCCCGCGAGCTAGCACAGATACGCAGTATTTT
many,TRBV12-3/TRBV12-4,TRBD2,TRBJ2-3,CASSLNLLGGRQDTQYF,TGTGCCAGCAGTTTAAATCTCCTTGGCGGGAGGCAAGATACGCAGTATTTT
few,TRBV10-3,TRBD2,TRBJ2-5,CAISDPLVAGGSYQETQYF,TGTGCCATCAGTGACCCCTTGGTGGCGGGGGGATCGTACCAAGAGACCCAGTACTTC
many,TRBV7-2,.,TRBJ1-4,CASSYIGGSEKLFF,TGTGCCAGCAGCTACATCGGGGGGAGTGAAAAACTGTTTTTT
few,TRBV13,.,TRBJ1-5,CASSSGWNQPQHF,TGTGCCAGCAGCTCCGGGTGGAATCAGCCCCAGCATTTT
.,TRBV28,.,TRBJ2-5,CASSFVQPETQYF,TGTGCCAGCAGTTTTGTACAGCCAGAGACCCAGTACTTC
many,TRBV29-1,.,TRBJ1-1,CSVGFSGQGFQAFF,TGCAGCGTTGGGTTTAGCGGGCAGGGCTTCCAAGCTTTCTTT
many,TRBV6-5,.,TRBJ2-1,CASSHVRAYNEQFF,TGTGCCAGCAGCCACGTGAGGGCCTACAATGAGCAGTTCTTC
.,TRBV5-1,.,TRBJ1-1,CASTPNLNTEAFF,TGCGCCAGCACCCCGAATTTGAACACTGAAGCTTTCTTT
.,TRBV6-2/TRBV6-3,TRBD1,TRBJ1-1,CASSSGTAQNTEAFF,TGTGCCAGCAGCTCCGGGACAGCACAGAACACTGAAGCTTTCTTT
many,TRBV7-6,TRBD2,TRBJ2-2,CASSLAAGPLNTGELFF,TGTGCCAGCAGCTTAGCAGCGGGGCCCTTGAACACCGGGGAGCTGTTTTTT
many,TRBV7-8,.,TRBJ1-1,CASSPFTNTEAFF,TGTGCCAGCAGCCCATTCACGAACACTGAAGCTTTCTTT
many,TRBV7-6,.,TRBJ2-3,CASSLLERLDTQYF,TGTGCCAGCAGCTTACTAGAGAGATTGGATACGCAGTATTTT
many,TRBV24-1,TRBD2,TRBJ2-2,CATGGLAENTGELFF,TGTGCCACCGGGGGACTAGCGGAGAACACCGGGGAGCTGTTTTTT
.,TRBV6-1,TRBD2,TRBJ2-7,CASRRDYSYEQYF,TGTGCCAGCAGAAGGGACTACTCCTACGAGCAGTACTTC
few,TRBV7-2,TRBD2,TRBJ2-1,CASSLGLAGGGEQFF,TGTGCCAGCAGCTTAGGACTAGCGGGGGGGGGGGAGCAGTTCTTC
many,TRBV12-3/TRBV12-4,.,TRBJ2-5,CASSILRQGETQYF,TGTGCCAGCAGCATACTAAGGCAGGGTGAGACCCAGTACTTC
few,TRBV6-5,TRBD1,TRBJ1-1,CASSYSTKGGETEAFF,TGTGCCAGCAGTTACTCGACTAAAGGGGGCGAGACTGAAGCTTTCTTT
many,TRBV4-1,.,TRBJ2-1,CASSQDFGGSSYNEQFF,TGCGCCAGCAGCCAAGATTTTGGGGGAAGCTCCTACAATGAGCAGTTCTTC
few,TRBV20-1,TRBD1,TRBJ1-2,CSANRDRIPGYTF,TGCAGTGCCAACCGGGACAGGATCCCGGGCTACACCTTC
few,TRBV2,TRBD1,TRBJ1-5,CASSKDRGNQPQHF,TGTGCCAGCAGCAAGGACAGGGGAAATCAGCCCCAGCATTTT
.,TRBV2,.,TRBJ2-4,CASSARIVDIQYF,TGTGCCAGCAGTGCCCGGATCGTGGACATTCAGTACTTC
many,TRBV7-2,.,TRBJ1-5,CASSTRASNQPQHF,TGTGCCAGCAGCACCAGGGCTAGCAATCAGCCCCAGCATTTT
many,TRBV7-6,TRBD2,TRBJ2-2,CASSLALAGGGELFF,TGTGCCAGCAGCTTAGCACTAGCGGGAGGCGGGGAGCTGTTTTTT
few,TRBV20-1,TRBD2,TRBJ2-1,CSARPTSGSSNEQFF,TGCAGTGCTAGACCCACTAGCGGGAGCTCCAATGAGCAGTTCTTC
few,TRBV4-1,.,TRBJ2-5,CASSQIPGETQYF,TGCGCCAGCAGCCAGATTCCAGGGGAGACCCAGTACTTC
many,TRBV29-1,.,TRBJ1-2,CSVDTVSEGYTF,TGCAGCGTTGATACCGTGTCGGAGGGCTACACCTTC
few,TRBV28,TRBD2,TRBJ2-3,CASSLYGTTSTDTQYF,TGTGCCAGCAGTTTATACGGGACTACCAGCACAGATACGCAGTATTTT
many,TRBV27,TRBD2,TRBJ2-1,CASSVAGVYNEQFF,TGTGCCAGCAGTGTAGCGGGAGTGTACAATGAGCAGTTCTTC
many,TRBV7-9,TRBD1,TRBJ1-6,CASSFHERQGASSPLHF,TGTGCCAGCAGCTTCCATGAACGACAGGGGGCTAGTTCACCCCTCCACTTT
.,TRBV12-3/TRBV12-4,TRBD1,TRBJ2-5,CASRRTGGKKTQYF,TGTGCCAGCAGACGGACAGGGGGAAAAAAGACCCAGTACTTC
many,TRBV11-2,TRBD2,TRBJ2-2,CASSLVLAGGPNTGELFF,TGTGCCAGCAGCTTAGTCTTAGCGGGAGGGCCTAACACCGGGGAGCTGTTTTTT
few,TRBV7-2,TRBD2,TRBJ2-3,CASSSGLASVTQYF,TGTGCCAGCAGCTCGGGACTAGCGTCAGTAACGCAGTATTTT
many,TRBV7-9,.,TRBJ1-2,CASSLDSRVGYEGYTF,TGTGCCAGCAGCTTAGATTCGCGTGTTGGGTACGAAGGCTACACCTTC
few,TRBV29-1,.,TRBJ1-1,CSVEGTENTEAFF,TGCAGCGTTGAAGGGACAGAGAACACTGAAGCTTTCTTT
.,TRBV19,.,TRBJ2-1,CASSIGFSAWESSYNEQFF,TGTGCCAGTAGTATAGGGTTTAGCGCGTGGGAAAGCTCCTACAATGAGCAGTTCTTC
.,TRBV19,.,TRBJ1-5,CASSTGTGVLRNQPQHF,TGTGCCAGTAGTACGGGGACCGGGGTTTTACGCAATCAGCCCCAGCATTTT
many,TRBV7-9,TRBD2,TRBJ2-3,CARERLAGSDTQYF,TGTGCCAGAGAGAGACTAGCGGGATCAGATACGCAGTATTTT
few,TRBV6-9,TRBD1,TRBJ2-6,CASPKDRDRSGANVLTF,TGTGCCAGTCCTAAGGACAGGGACCGCTCTGGGGCCAACGTCCTGACTTTC
many,TRBV7-8,TRBD2,TRBJ2-2,CASSFAISGTSGRVGGELFF,TGTGCCAGCAGCTTCGCAATCTCCGGGACTAGCGGGAGGGTTGGCGGGGAGCTGTTTTTT
.,TRBV20-1,.,TRBJ2-5,CSASPGQETQYF,TGCAGTGCTAGTCCGGGCCAAGAGACCCAGTACTTC
many,TRBV7-2,.,TRBJ1-5,CASSYLGGDQPQHF,TGTGCCAGCAGCTACCTAGGCGGGGATCAGCCCCAGCATTTT
few,TRBV4-1,TRBD1,TRBJ1-5,CASSQGTGARGSNQPQHF,TGCGCCAGCAGCCAAGGGACAGGGGCGCGGGGTAGCAATCAGCCCCAGCATTTT
few,TRBV24-1,.,TRBJ2-1,CATSSVDPRAGNYNEQFF,TGTGCCACCAGCTCGGTCGACCCGAGAGCGGGCAACTACAATGAGCAGTTCTTC